This T cell receptor (beta chain) was observed in a study of early T cells in non-severe SARS-CoV-2 infection. On the study more broadly: Investigators sequenced bulk RNA drawn from unsorted whole blood, and chains remained unpaired. General observations from the study: Matching results from VDJdb favored anti-spike CD8 responses, leaving private and CD4 specificities undetected.

Attachment of unique molecular identifiers was made to individual cDNA molecules. TCRdb re-analysed the 5' RACE reads in MiXCR, keeping a single row per CDR3 protein. The sample lists about 66,000 distinct CDR3 sequences; roughly 18% were seen once. Trimming took off 6 bases at V and 7 bases at J, with 18 bases between the two ends. The CDR3 consists of 14 residues. Germline values: CDR1 MNHEY, CDR2 SVGAGI. This clonotype was observed a handful of times. The antigen remains undetermined. The chain uses TRBV6-5 and TRBJ1-2; no reliable D call. Sample: whole blood, taken at baseline. The TCR was taken from an adult who was a healthcare worker with PCR-confirmed SARS-CoV-2 infection or an uninfected control (not recorded which). The CDR3 DNA is TGTGCCAGCAGCATCGGTATGAACTCGGGTGGCTACACCTTC. Residues: CASSIGMNSGGYTF.